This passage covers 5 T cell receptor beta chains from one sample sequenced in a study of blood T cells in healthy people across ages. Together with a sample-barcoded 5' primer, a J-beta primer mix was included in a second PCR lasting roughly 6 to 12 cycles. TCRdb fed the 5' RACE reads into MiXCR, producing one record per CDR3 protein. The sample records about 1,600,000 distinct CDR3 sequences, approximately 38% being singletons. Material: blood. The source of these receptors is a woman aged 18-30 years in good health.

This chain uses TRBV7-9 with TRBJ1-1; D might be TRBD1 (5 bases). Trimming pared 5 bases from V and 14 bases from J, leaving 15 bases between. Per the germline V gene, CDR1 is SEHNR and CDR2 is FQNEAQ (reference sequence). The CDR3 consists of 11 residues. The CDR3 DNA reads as TGTGCCAGCAGCCTCGGGACCCCCAACTTCTTT. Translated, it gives CASSLGTPNFF. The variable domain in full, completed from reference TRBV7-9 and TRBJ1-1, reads DTGVSQNPRHKITKRGQNVTFRCDPISEHNRLYWYRQTLGQGPEFLTYFQNEAQLEKSRLLSDRFSAERPKGSFSTLEIQRTEQGDSAMYLCASSLGTPNFFGQGTRLTVV.

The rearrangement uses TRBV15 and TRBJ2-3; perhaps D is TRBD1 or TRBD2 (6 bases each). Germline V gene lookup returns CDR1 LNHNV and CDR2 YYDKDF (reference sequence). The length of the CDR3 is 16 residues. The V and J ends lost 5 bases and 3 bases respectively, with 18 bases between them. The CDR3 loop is CATSLGGTAGTDTQYF. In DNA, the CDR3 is TGTGCCACCAGCTTAGGGGGGACTGCGGGTACAGATACGCAGTATTTT.

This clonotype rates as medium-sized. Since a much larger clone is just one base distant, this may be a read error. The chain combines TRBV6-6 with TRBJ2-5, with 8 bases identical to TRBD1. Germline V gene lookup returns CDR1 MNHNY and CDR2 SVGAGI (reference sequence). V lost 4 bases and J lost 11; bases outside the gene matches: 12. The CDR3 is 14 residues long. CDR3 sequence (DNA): TGTGCCAGCAGTTCGGGACAGGAAGGGAATGAGCAGTACTTC. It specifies CASSSGQEGNEQYF.

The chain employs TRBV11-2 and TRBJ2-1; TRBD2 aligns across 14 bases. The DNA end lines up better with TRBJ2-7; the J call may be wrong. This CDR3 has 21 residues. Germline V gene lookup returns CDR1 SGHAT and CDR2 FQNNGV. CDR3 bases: TGTGCCAGCAGCTCGATCCAGGGACTAGCGGGAGAATCTCCACCCTACAATGAGCAGTACTTC. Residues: CASSSIQGLAGESPPYNEQYF.

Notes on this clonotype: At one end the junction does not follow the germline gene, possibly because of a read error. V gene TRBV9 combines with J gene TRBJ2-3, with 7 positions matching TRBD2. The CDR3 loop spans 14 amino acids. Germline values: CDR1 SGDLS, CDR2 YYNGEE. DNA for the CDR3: TGTGCCAGCAGCCCTTTTGGGGGGGGAGATAAGCAGTATTTT. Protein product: CASSPFGGGDKQYF.